Listed below are T cell receptor beta chains from one sample, sequenced in a study of blood T cell repertoires in COVID-19. Sequencing used immunoSEQ multiplex PCR; TCRdb keeps in-frame clones, though not all of them. The table shows approximately 200,000 clones, with 80% to 90% occurring only once. The sample comprised PBMCs or T cells enriched from blood (not recorded which). The receptor set was obtained from a middle-aged woman with acute COVID-19. Both conserved end residues are part of each CDR3. A D gene is named only where the DNA matches it firmly. Size is omitted from some rows. Given values are once, few, many or a class for expanded clones.

d_gene,j_gene,abundance,len,v_gene,CDR3aa,CDR3nt
-,TRBJ1-5,-,15,TRBV10-3,CAISETDSPTQPQHF,TGTGCCATCAGTGAGACCGACAGCCCGACACAGCCCCAGCATTTT
TRBD1,TRBJ1-5,-,21,TRBV6-4,CASSDSRIFGTGGWGNQPQHF,TGTGCCAGCAGTGACTCGAGGATATTTGGGACAGGGGGTTGGGGCAATCAGCCCCAGCATTTT
-,TRBJ1-6,-,13,TRBV10-3,CAIRDRANSPLHF,TGTGCCATCAGGGACAGAGCAAATTCACCCCTCCACTTT
-,TRBJ2-1,-,14,TRBV25-1,CASRSVYPPYEQFF,TGTGCCAGCAGGTCGGTATATCCTCCGTATGAGCAGTTCTTC
-,TRBJ2-1,-,13,TRBV20-1,CSASPPGYNEQFF,TGCAGTGCTAGTCCGCCGGGTTACAATGAGCAGTTCTTC
-,TRBJ2-1,-,16,TRBV24-1,CATSDPGMVRYNEQFF,TGTGCCACCAGTGACCCAGGGATGGTGAGGTACAATGAGCAGTTCTTC
-,TRBJ2-5,-,15,TRBV7-8,CASSGTSVGEETQYF,TGTGCCAGCAGCGGGACATCAGTGGGAGAAGAGACCCAGTACTTC
TRBD1,TRBJ2-3,-,16,TRBV28,CASSSEGDRDTDTQYF,TGTGCCAGCAGTTCCGAGGGGGACAGGGACACAGATACGCAGTATTTT
-,TRBJ2-1,-,15,TRBV5-4,CASSPGHPMNNEQFF,TGTGCCAGCAGTCCGGGACACCCGATGAACAATGAGCAGTTCTTC
-,TRBJ2-5,-,13,TRBV6-5,CASSYSRSETQYF,TGTGCCAGCAGTTACAGTCGGTCGGAGACCCAGTACTTC
-,TRBJ2-7,-,15,TRBV4-3,CASSQGSGGSYEQYF,TGCGCCAGCAGCCAAGGGAGCGGAGGATCCTACGAGCAGTACTTC
TRBD1,TRBJ1-3,-,15,TRBV7-9,CASGDREASGNTIYF,TGTGCCAGCGGCGACAGGGAGGCTTCTGGAAACACCATATATTTT
TRBD2,TRBJ2-1,-,16,TRBV11-2,CASSSRLAGGGNEQFF,TGTGCCAGCAGCTCCAGATTGGCGGGGGGGGGCAATGAGCAGTTCTTC
TRBD2,TRBJ2-1,-,20,TRBV6-2/TRBV6-3,CASSLLRAGTSGTKGNEQFF,TGTGCCAGCAGCCTCCTAAGGGCCGGGACTAGCGGGACAAAAGGGAATGAGCAGTTCTTC
-,TRBJ1-2,once,11,TRBV10-3,CAISPGGGYTF,TGTGCCATCAGTCCCGGAGGCGGCTACACCTTC
-,TRBJ2-3,-,15,TRBV6-4,CASSDVGTGTDTQYF,TGTGCCAGCAGTGACGTCGGGACTGGCACAGATACGCAGTATTTT
-,TRBJ1-5,-,17,TRBV21-1,CASSKVRGGSGNQPQHF,TGTGCCAGCAGCAAAGTAAGAGGGGGTAGTGGCAATCAGCCCCAGCATTTT
TRBD1,TRBJ2-7,once,15,TRBV27,CASSLWTGQSYEQYF,TGTGCCAGCAGTTTATGGACAGGCCAGTCCTACGAGCAGTACTTC
-,TRBJ2-6,-,18,TRBV4-2,CASSQDKGVHSGANVLTF,TGTGCCAGCAGCCAAGATAAGGGAGTACATTCTGGGGCCAACGTCCTGACTTTC
-,TRBJ2-7,-,12,TRBV5-1,CASSLGRDEQYF,TGCGCCAGCAGCTTGGGGAGAGACGAGCAGTACTTC
-,TRBJ2-2,-,16,TRBV5-1,CASSPEPNRFVGELFF,TGCGCCAGCAGCCCGGAGCCCAACAGGTTCGTGGGGGAGCTGTTTTTT
-,TRBJ2-2,-,14,TRBV5-4,CASSLAPITGELFF,TGTGCCAGCAGCTTGGCCCCTATAACCGGGGAGCTGTTTTTT
TRBD2,TRBJ2-1,-,17,TRBV10-3,CAISSSGRGSADNEQFF,TGTGCCATCAGTTCTAGCGGGAGGGGATCAGCCGACAATGAGCAGTTCTTC
-,TRBJ2-3,-,15,TRBV7-9,CASSLVRGSTDTQYF,TGTGCCAGCAGCTTAGTCAGGGGATCAACAGATACGCAGTATTTT
TRBD2,TRBJ2-7,-,17,TRBV6-6,CASSPLAGELPDGEQYF,TGTGCCAGCAGTCCACTAGCGGGGGAGCTCCCAGACGGCGAGCAGTACTTC
TRBD1,TRBJ2-7,-,13,TRBV27,CATRQGSFDEQYF,TGTGCCACTCGACAGGGAAGTTTTGACGAGCAGTACTTC
TRBD1,TRBJ1-4,-,15,TRBV5-8,CASSYQQGSNEKLFF,TGTGCCAGCAGCTACCAACAGGGGTCCAATGAAAAACTGTTTTTT
TRBD2,TRBJ2-5,-,17,TRBV11-2,CASSLAGTSAKRETQYF,TGTGCCAGCAGCTTAGCAGGGACTAGTGCTAAAAGGGAGACCCAGTACTTC
TRBD1,TRBJ1-4,-,15,TRBV5-8,CASSFPFLQGAKLFF,TGTGCCAGCAGCTTTCCCTTCTTACAGGGGGCGAAACTGTTTTTT
TRBD2,TRBJ2-3,-,18,TRBV7-8,CASSFPGTSGGMSDTQYF,TGTGCCAGCAGCTTTCCGGGGACTAGCGGGGGAATGAGCGATACGCAGTATTTT
TRBD1,TRBJ2-7,-,14,TRBV6-5,CASSYQGAPYEQYF,TGTGCCAGCAGTTACCAGGGGGCACCCTACGAGCAGTACTTC
-,TRBJ1-1,-,14,TRBV19,CASSIAGQNTEAFF,TGTGCCAGTAGTATAGCGGGACAGAACACTGAAGCTTTCTTT
-,TRBJ2-7,few,16,TRBV4-1,CASSQILQGGGYEQYF,TGCGCCAGCAGCCAGATACTGCAGGGAGGAGGATACGAGCAGTACTTC
-,TRBJ1-5,-,14,TRBV19,CASREGNRDQPQHF,TGTGCCAGCCGCGAGGGGAACAGGGATCAGCCCCAGCATTTT
TRBD2,TRBJ2-5,-,15,TRBV4-2,CASSQTTSGQETQYF,TGTGCCAGCAGCCAAACAACTAGCGGCCAAGAGACCCAGTACTTC
-,TRBJ1-6,-,15,TRBV5-4,CASSLAGGRNSPLHF,TGTGCCAGCAGCTTGGCCGGGGGGCGCAATTCACCCCTCCACTTT
TRBD2,TRBJ2-5,-,15,TRBV19,CASKSGRLAGETQYF,TGTGCCAGTAAGTCGGGCCGACTAGCGGGAGAGACCCAGTACTTC
TRBD2,TRBJ2-5,-,17,TRBV3-1/TRBV3-2,CASSQFGLADLQETQYF,TGTGCCAGCAGCCAATTTGGACTAGCGGACCTCCAAGAGACCCAGTACTTC
-,TRBJ2-1,-,13,TRBV12-3/TRBV12-4,CASSFDSYNEQFF,TGTGCCAGCAGTTTCGACAGCTACAATGAGCAGTTCTTC
TRBD2,TRBJ2-1,-,15,TRBV10-2,CASSSAGGVYNEQFF,TGCGCCAGCAGTTCAGCGGGGGGGGTCTACAATGAGCAGTTCTTC
-,TRBJ1-4,-,15,TRBV7-6,CASSLRGMGNEKLFF,TGTGCCAGCAGCTTACGGGGGATGGGGAATGAAAAACTGTTTTTT
TRBD2,TRBJ2-5,-,18,TRBV5-1,CASSLLIGAGGPVETQYF,TGCGCCAGCAGCCTTCTTATCGGAGCGGGAGGGCCCGTGGAGACCCAGTACTTC
-,TRBJ2-1,-,13,TRBV19,CASSTQQGNEQFF,TGTGCCAGTAGTACTCAACAGGGCAATGAGCAGTTCTTC
TRBD2,TRBJ2-7,-,15,TRBV7-3,CASSFFSSGSYEQYF,TGTGCCAGCAGCTTTTTCTCTAGCGGAAGCTACGAGCAGTACTTC
-,TRBJ2-3,-,14,TRBV28,CASSLVSSTDTQYF,TGTGCCAGCAGTTTGGTCAGTAGCACAGATACGCAGTATTTT
TRBD1,TRBJ2-2,-,18,TRBV10-3,CAISESNPGQGASGELFF,TGTGCCATCAGTGAGTCAAACCCGGGACAGGGGGCGAGCGGGGAGCTGTTTTTT
TRBD2,TRBJ2-5,-,15,TRBV5-5,CASFISGGLLETQYF,TGTGCCAGCTTCATTAGCGGGGGGCTCCTTGAGACCCAGTACTTC
-,TRBJ1-3,-,18,TRBV3-1/TRBV3-2,CASSQDGAGGPSGNTIYF,TGTGCCAGCAGCCAAGATGGGGCAGGTGGCCCCTCTGGAAACACCATATATTTT
-,TRBJ1-1,-,16,TRBV5-1,CASSPGQTLLNTEAFF,TGCGCCAGCAGCCCCGGACAGACTCTATTGAACACTGAAGCTTTCTTT
-,TRBJ1-1,-,14,TRBV18,CASSKSDRNTEAFF,TGTGCCAGCTCAAAATCGGACAGGAACACTGAAGCTTTCTTT
TRBD1,TRBJ2-2,-,14,TRBV30,CACGTGHFTGELFF,TGTGCCTGCGGGACAGGGCATTTCACCGGGGAGCTGTTTTTT
TRBD1,TRBJ1-6,-,14,TRBV5-1,CASREGAMNSPLHF,TGCGCCAGCCGCGAGGGGGCGATGAATTCACCCCTCCACTTT
-,TRBJ2-1,-,14,TRBV27,CASRLYSSYNEQFF,TGTGCCAGTCGTCTCTATAGCTCCTACAATGAGCAGTTCTTC
TRBD2,TRBJ2-5,-,13,TRBV6-6,CARYVAGDETQYF,TGTGCCAGGTACGTAGCGGGGGACGAGACCCAGTACTTC
-,TRBJ1-1,-,14,TRBV7-8,CASSLGGVSTEAFF,TGTGCCAGCAGCTTAGGCGGGGTTAGCACTGAAGCTTTCTTT
-,TRBJ2-3,-,14,TRBV2,CASKDGLSTDTQYF,TGTGCCAGCAAAGACGGGTTAAGCACAGATACGCAGTATTTT